This T cell receptor (beta chain) came from a study of blood T cell repertoires in COVID-19. Study as a whole: From T cells, B-cell-depleted T cells, or PBMCs came the material, which was cDNA or gDNA.

Profiling relied on immunoSEQ multiplex PCR, and the TCRdb table lists in-frame clones only, not all of them. The sample carries 200,000 to 250,000 clones, approximately 80% recorded once. The source material was PBMCs or T cells enriched from blood (not recorded which). The receptor was derived from a woman aged 40 to 49 with acute COVID-19.

The CDR3 loop is CASSPGPLEGGSQQYF. The CDR3 DNA reads as TGCGCCAGCAGCCCAGGACCCCTTGAGGGAGGATCTCAGCAGTATTTT. This chain links TRBV5-1 with TRBJ2-3; D may be TRBD2 (6 bases). The CDR3 runs to 16 residues. Germline CDR1 and CDR2: SGHRS and YFSETQ. V was trimmed by 4 bases and J by 11 bases, leaving 26 bases between them. Full variable domain (outside the CDR3, taken from reference TRBV5-1 and TRBJ2-3): KAGVTQTPRYLIKTRGQQVTLSCSPISGHRSVSWYQQTPGQGLQFLFEYFSETQRNKGNFPGRFSGRQFSNSRSEMNVSTLELGDSALYLCASSPGPLEGGSQQYFGPGTRLTVL.